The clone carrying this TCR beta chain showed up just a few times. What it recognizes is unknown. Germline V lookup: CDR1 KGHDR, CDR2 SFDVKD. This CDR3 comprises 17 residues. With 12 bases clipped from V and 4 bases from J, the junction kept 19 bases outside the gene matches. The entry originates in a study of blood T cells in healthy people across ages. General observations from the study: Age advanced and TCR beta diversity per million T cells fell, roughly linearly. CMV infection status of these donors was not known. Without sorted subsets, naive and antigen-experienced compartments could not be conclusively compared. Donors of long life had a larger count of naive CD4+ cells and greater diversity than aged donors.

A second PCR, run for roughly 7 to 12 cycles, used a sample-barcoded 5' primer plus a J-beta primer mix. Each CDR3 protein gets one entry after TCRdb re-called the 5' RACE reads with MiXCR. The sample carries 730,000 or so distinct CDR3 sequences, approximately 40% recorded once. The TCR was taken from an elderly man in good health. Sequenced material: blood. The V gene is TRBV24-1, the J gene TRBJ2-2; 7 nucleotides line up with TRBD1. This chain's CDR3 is CASLPTLTGLRTGELFF. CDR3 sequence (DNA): TGTGCCTCCTTACCGACCCTGACAGGGCTCCGCACCGGGGAGCTGTTTTTT.